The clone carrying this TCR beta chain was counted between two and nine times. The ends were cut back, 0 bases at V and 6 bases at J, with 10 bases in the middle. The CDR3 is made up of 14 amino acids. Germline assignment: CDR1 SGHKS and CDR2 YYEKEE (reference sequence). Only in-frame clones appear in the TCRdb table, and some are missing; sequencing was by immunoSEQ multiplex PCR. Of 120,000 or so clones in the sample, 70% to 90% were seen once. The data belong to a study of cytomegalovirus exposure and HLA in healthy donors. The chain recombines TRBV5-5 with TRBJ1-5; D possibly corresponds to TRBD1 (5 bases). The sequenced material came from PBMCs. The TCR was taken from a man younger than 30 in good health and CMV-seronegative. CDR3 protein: CASSLGQSLQPQHF. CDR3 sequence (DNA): TGTGCCAGCAGCTTGGGACAGTCCCTTCAGCCCCAGCATTTT.